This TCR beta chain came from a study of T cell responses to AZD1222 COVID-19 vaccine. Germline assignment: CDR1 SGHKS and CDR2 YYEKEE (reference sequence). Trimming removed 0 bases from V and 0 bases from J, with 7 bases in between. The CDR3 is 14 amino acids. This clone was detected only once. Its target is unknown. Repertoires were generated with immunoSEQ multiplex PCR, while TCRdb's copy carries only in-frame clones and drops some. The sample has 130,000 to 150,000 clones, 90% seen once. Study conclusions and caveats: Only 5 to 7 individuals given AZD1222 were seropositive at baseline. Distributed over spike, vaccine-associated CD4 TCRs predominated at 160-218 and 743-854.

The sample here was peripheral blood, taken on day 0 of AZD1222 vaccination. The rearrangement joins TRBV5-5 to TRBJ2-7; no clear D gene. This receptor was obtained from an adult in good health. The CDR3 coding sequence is TGTGCCAGCAGCTTGGCGTCTCGCTCCTACGAGCAGTACTTC. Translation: CASSLASRSYEQYF.